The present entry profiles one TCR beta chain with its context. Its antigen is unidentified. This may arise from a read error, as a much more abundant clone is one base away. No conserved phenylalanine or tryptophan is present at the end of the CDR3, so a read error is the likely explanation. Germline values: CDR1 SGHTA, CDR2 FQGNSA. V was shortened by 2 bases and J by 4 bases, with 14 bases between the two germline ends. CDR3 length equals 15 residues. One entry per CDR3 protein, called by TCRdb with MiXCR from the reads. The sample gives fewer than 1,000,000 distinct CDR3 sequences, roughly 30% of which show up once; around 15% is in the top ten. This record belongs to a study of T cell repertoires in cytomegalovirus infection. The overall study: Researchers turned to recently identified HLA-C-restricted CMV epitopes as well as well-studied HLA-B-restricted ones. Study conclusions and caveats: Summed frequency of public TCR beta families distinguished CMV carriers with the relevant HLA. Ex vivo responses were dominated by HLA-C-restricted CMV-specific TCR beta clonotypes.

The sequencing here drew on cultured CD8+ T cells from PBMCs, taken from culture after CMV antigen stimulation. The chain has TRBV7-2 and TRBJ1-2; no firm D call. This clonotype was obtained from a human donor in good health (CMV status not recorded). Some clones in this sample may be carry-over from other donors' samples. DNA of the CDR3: TGTGCCAGCAGCTTAACCAGGACCGAACGCTATGGCTACACCATC. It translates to CASSLTRTERYGYTI.